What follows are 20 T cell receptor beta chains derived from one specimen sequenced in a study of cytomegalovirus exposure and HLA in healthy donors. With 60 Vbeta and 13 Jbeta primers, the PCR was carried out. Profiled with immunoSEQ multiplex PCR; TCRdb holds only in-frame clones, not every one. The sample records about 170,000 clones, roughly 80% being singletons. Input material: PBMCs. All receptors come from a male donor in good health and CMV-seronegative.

In DNA form, the CDR3 reads TGCGCCAGCAGCCCGGGGACTAGCGGGGGGTTGGATGAGCAGTTCTTC. Its protein product is CASSPGTSGGLDEQFF. The rearrangement uses TRBV5-1 and TRBJ2-1; 15 bases map to TRBD2. The germline V gene has CDR1 SGHRS and CDR2 YFSETQ. V lost 4 bases and J lost 8; bases outside the gene matches: 7. The CDR3 contains 16 residues.

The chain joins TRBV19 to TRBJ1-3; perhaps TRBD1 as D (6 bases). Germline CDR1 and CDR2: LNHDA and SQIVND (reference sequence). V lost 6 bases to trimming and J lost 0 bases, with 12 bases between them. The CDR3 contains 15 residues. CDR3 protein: CASSQDSDSGNTIYF. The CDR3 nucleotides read TGTGCCAGTAGCCAGGACAGCGACTCTGGAAACACCATATATTTT. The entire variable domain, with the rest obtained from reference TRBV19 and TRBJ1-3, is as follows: DGGITQSPKYLFRKEGQNVTLSCEQNLNHDAMYWYRQDPGQGLRLIYYSQIVNDFQKGDIAEGYSVSREKKESFPLTVTSAQKNPTAFYLCASSQDSDSGNTIYFGEGSWLTVV.

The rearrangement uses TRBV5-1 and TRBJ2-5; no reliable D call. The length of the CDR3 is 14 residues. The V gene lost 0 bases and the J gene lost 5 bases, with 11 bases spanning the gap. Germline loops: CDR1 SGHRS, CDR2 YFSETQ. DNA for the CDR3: TGCGCCAGCAGCTTGGGTCTGGCGGTCGAGACCCAGTACTTC. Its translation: CASSLGLAVETQYF.

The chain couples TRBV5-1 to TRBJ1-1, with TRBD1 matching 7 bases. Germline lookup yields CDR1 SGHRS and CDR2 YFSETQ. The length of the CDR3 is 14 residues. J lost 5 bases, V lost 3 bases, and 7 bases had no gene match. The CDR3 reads CASSWGEQGTEAFF. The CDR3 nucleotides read TGCGCCAGCAGCTGGGGAGAACAGGGGACTGAAGCTTTCTTT.

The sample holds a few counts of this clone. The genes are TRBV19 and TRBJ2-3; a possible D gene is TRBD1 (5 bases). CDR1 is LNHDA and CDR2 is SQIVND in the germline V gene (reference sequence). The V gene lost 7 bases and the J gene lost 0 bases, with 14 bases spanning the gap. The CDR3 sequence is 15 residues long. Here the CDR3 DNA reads TGTGCCAGTACTCGCTCCAGGGTGAGCACAGATACGCAGTATTTT. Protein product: CASTRSRVSTDTQYF. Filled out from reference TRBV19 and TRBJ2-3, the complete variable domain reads DGGITQSPKYLFRKEGQNVTLSCEQNLNHDAMYWYRQDPGQGLRLIYYSQIVNDFQKGDIAEGYSVSREKKESFPLTVTSAQKNPTAFYLCASTRSRVSTDTQYFGPGTRLTVL.

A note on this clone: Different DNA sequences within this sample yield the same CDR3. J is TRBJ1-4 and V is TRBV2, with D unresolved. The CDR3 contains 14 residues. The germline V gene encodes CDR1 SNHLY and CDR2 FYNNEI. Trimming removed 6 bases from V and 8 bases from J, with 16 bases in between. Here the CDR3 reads CASRTGDLEEKLFF. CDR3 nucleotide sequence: TGTGCCAGCAGGACGGGAGACCTGGAGGAAAAACTGTTTTTT.

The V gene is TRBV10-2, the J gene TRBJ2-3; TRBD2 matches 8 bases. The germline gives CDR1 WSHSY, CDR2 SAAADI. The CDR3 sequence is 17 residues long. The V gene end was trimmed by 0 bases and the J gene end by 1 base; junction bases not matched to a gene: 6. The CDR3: CASSESVWRGGTDTQYF. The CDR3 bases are TGCGCCAGCAGTGAGTCGGTTTGGCGGGGGGGCACAGATACGCAGTATTTT.

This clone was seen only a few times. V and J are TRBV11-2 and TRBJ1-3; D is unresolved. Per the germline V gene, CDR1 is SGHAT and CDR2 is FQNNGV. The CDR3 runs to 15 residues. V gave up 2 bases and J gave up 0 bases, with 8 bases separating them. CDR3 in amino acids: CASSLYGISGNTIYF. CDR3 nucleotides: TGTGCCAGCAGCTTATACGGGATCTCTGGAAACACCATATATTTT.

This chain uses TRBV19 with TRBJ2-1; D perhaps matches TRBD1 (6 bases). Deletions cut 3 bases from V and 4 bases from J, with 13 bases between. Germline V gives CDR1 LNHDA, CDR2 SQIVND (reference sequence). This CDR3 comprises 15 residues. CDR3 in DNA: TGTGCCAGTAGTATGACGGGGACACTATACAATGAGCAGTTCTTC. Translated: CASSMTGTLYNEQFF.

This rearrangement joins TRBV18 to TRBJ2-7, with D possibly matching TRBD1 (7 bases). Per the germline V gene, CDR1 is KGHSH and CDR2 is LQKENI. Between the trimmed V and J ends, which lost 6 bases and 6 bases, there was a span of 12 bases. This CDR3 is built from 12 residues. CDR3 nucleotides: TGTGCCAGCTCGGCGGGACAGAGCGAGCAGTACTTC. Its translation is CASSAGQSEQYF.

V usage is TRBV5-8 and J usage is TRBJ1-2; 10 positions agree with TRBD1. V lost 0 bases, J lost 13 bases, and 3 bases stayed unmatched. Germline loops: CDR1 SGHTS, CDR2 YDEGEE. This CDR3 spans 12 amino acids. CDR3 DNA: TGTGCCAGCAGCTTGGGGGACAGGGGATCCACCTTC. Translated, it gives CASSLGDRGSTF.

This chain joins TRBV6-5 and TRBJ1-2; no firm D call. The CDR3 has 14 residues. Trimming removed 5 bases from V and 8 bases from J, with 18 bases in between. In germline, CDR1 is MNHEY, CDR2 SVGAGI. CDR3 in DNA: TGTGCCAGCAGTCCCCCGGGAAAAAAAGGAGGCTACACCTTC. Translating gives CASSPPGKKGGYTF.

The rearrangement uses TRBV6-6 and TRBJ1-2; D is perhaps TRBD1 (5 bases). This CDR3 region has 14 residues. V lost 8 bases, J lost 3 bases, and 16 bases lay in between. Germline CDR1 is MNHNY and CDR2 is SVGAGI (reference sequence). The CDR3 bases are TGTGCCAGCGGCCACGGCCAGGGTGACTATGGCTACACCTTC. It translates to CASGHGQGDYGYTF.

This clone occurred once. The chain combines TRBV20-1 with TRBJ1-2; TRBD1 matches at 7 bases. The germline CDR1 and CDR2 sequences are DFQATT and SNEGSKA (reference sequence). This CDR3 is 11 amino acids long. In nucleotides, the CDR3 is TGCAGCCGACAGGGAGCCTATGGCTACACCTTC. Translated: CSRQGAYGYTF.

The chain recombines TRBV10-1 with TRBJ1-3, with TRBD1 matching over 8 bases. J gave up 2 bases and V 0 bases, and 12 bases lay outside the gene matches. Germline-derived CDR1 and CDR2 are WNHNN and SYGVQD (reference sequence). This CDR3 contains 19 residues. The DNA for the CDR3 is TGCGCCAGCAGTGAGTCGACGGCCGGACAGGGTTCACCTGGAAACACCATATATTTT. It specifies CASSESTAGQGSPGNTIYF.

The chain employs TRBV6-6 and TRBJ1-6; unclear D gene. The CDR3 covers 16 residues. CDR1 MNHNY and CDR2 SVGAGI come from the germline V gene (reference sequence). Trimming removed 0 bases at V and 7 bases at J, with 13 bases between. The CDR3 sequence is CASSYSAVTTNSPLHF. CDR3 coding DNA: TGTGCCAGCAGTTACTCTGCGGTTACGACGAATTCACCCCTCCACTTT.

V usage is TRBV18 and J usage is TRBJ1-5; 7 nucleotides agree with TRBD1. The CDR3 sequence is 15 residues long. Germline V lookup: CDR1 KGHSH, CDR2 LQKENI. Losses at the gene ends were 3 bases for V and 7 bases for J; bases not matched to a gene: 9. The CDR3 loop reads CASSPETGLVQPQHF. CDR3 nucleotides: TGTGCCAGCTCACCCGAGACAGGGTTAGTCCAGCCCCAGCATTTT.

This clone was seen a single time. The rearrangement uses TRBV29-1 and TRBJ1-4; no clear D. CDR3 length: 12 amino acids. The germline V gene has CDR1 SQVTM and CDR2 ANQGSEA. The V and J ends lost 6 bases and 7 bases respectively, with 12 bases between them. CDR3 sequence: CSVGRFGEKLFF. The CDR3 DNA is TGCAGCGTGGGGAGGTTCGGTGAAAAACTGTTTTTT.

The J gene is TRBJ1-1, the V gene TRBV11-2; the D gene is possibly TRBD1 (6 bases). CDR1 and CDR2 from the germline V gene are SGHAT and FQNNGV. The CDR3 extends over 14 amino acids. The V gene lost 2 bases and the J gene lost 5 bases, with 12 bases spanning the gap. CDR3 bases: TGTGCCAGCAGCTTACGCAGGGGTCATACTGAAGCTTTCTTT. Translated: CASSLRRGHTEAFF.

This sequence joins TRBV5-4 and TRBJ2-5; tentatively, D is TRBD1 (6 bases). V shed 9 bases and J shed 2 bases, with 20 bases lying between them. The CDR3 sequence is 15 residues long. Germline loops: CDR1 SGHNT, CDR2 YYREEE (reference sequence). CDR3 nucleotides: TGTGCCACGACTAACCGACGACAGGTTCAAGAGACCCAGTACTTC. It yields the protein CATTNRRQVQETQYF.